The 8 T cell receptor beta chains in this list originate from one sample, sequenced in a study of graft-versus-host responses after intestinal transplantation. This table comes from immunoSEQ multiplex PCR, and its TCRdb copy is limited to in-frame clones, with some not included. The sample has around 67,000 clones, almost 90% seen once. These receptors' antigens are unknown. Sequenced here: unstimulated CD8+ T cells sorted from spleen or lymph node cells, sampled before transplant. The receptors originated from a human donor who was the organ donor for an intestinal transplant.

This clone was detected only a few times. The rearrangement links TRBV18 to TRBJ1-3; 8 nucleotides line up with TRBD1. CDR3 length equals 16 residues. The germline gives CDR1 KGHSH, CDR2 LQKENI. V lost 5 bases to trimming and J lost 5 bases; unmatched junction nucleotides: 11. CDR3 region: CASSNKDRAVRNTIYF. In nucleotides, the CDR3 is TGTGCCAGCTCAAATAAGGACAGGGCTGTCAGAAACACCATATATTTT. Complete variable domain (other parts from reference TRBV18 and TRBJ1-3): NAGVMQNPRHLVRRRGQEARLRCSPMKGHSHVYWYRQLPEEGLKFMVYLQKENIIDESGMPKERFSAEFPKEGPSILRIQQVVRGDSAAYFCASSNKDRAVRNTIYFGEGSWLTVV.

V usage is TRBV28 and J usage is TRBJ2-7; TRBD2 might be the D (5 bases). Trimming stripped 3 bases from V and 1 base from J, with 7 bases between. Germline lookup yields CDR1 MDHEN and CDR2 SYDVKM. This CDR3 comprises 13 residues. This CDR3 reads CASSFRGSYEQYV. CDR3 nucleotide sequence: TGTGCCAGCAGTTTTCGGGGATCCTACGAGCAGTACGTC.

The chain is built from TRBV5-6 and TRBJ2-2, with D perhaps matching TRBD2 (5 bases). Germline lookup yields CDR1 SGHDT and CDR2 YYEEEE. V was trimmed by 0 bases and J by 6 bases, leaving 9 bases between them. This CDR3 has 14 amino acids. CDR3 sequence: CASSLEPRAGELFF. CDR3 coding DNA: TGTGCCAGCAGCTTGGAGCCGAGGGCCGGGGAGCTGTTTTTT.

Here the CDR3 reads CASSSGQGGEKLFF. The DNA of the CDR3 is TGTGCCAGCAGCTCCGGACAGGGGGGCGAAAAACTGTTTTTT. J is TRBJ1-4 and V is TRBV13; 10 positions agree with TRBD1. Unmatched junction bases numbered 4, after V lost 4 bases and J lost 8 bases. Germline V gene lookup returns CDR1 PRHDT and CDR2 FYEKMQ (reference sequence). The CDR3 runs 14 residues.

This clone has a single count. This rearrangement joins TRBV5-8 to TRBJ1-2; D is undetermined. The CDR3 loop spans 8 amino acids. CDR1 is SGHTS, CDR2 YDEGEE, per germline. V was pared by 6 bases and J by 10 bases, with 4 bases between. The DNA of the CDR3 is TGTGCCAGCACCCTCTACACCTTC. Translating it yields CASTLYTF.

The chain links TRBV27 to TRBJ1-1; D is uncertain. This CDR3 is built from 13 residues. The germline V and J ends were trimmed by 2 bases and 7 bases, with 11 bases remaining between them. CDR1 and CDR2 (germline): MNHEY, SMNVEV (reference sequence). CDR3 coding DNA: TGTGCCAGCAGTTTAAGCGCCTCGGGTGAAGCTTTCTTT. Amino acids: CASSLSASGEAFF.

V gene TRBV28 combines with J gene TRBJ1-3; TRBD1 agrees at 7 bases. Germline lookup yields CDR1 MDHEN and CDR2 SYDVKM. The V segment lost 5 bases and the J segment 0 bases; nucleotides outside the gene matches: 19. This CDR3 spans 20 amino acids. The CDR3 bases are TGTGCCAGCAGTGATGAGCCGGGACAGACGAAAGCTTCCTCTGGAAACACCATATATTTT. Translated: CASSDEPGQTKASSGNTIYF.

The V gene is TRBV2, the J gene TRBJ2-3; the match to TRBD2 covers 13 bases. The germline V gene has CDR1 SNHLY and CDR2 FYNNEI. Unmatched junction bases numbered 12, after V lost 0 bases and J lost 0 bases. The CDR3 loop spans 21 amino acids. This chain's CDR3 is CASSEAQWGRGLAGSTDTQYF. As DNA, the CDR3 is TGTGCCAGCAGTGAAGCGCAGTGGGGCCGGGGACTAGCGGGGAGCACAGATACGCAGTATTTT.